A selection of T cell receptor beta chains follows, all from one sample in a study of control samples from healthy donors and cancer patients. TCRdb's copy holds only in-frame clones and misses some; the assay was immunoSEQ multiplex PCR. The sample lists under 200,000 clones; approximately 90% were seen once. The sample consisted of blood. These receptors were obtained from a woman under 40 in good health. Both conserved end residues are part of each CDR3. A D gene is named only where the DNA matches it firmly. Size tells how often a clone was seen (once, few, many) or the class of an expanded clone, and some rows leave it out.

abundance	v_gene	d_gene	j_gene	CDR3aa	CDR3nt
-	TRBV7-9	TRBD1	TRBJ1-1	CASSLAGTGDLAFF	TGTGCCAGCAGCTTAGCCGGGACAGGTGACTTGGCTTTCTTT
-	TRBV7-2	-	TRBJ2-5	CASSLVKETQYF	TGTGCCAGCAGCTTAGTTAAGGAGACCCAGTACTTC
-	TRBV15	TRBD2	TRBJ2-1	CATSGPGTSGGYNEQFF	TGTGCCACCAGCGGACCCGGGACTAGCGGGGGATACAATGAGCAGTTCTTC
-	TRBV28	-	TRBJ1-1	CASSLGGKNTEAFF	TGTGCCAGCAGTTTAGGTGGCAAGAACACTGAAGCTTTCTTT
few	TRBV9	-	TRBJ1-2	CASSVAPDTYGYTF	TGTGCCAGCAGCGTAGCTCCGGACACCTATGGCTACACCTTC
-	TRBV7-3	-	TRBJ2-1	CASSLGVSGGEQFF	TGTGCCAGCAGCTTAGGGGTTAGCGGAGGTGAGCAGTTCTTC
-	TRBV28	-	TRBJ1-6	CASSPRDTNNSPLHF	TGTGCCAGCAGTCCTAGGGACACTAACAATTCACCCCTCCACTTT
-	TRBV10-1	TRBD1	TRBJ1-1	CASSATGGTEAFF	TGCGCCAGCAGTGCGACAGGGGGCACTGAAGCTTTCTTT
-	TRBV10-3	TRBD2	TRBJ2-3	CAIREGTSDVTDTQYF	TGTGCCATCAGGGAGGGGACTAGTGATGTAACAGATACGCAGTATTTT
-	TRBV24-1	TRBD2	TRBJ2-3	CATSDWTSGNTDTQYF	TGTGCCACCAGTGATTGGACTAGCGGGAACACAGATACGCAGTATTTT
once	TRBV14	-	TRBJ1-4	CASSQQLATNEKLFF	TGTGCCAGCAGCCAGCAACTAGCAACTAATGAAAAACTGTTTTTT
-	TRBV5-1	-	TRBJ2-5	CASSLWPGEETQYF	TGCGCCAGCAGCTTGTGGCCGGGCGAAGAGACCCAGTACTTC
-	TRBV3-1/TRBV3-2	-	TRBJ1-1	CASSQGSTVGTEAFF	TGTGCCAGCAGCCAAGGATCCACGGTGGGCACTGAAGCTTTCTTT
-	TRBV6-5	-	TRBJ2-5	CASSYGVVRRETQYF	TGTGCCAGCAGTTACGGGGTAGTGCGTCGGGAGACCCAGTACTTC
-	TRBV6-5	-	TRBJ1-6	CASSYSAQGFSPLHF	TGTGCCAGCAGTTACTCCGCGCAGGGGTTTTCACCCCTCCACTTT
-	TRBV21-1	-	TRBJ2-3	CASSKALRQGARGKTDTQYF	TGTGCCAGCAGCAAAGCGCTTCGGCAGGGGGCGCGGGGGAAGACAGATACGCAGTATTTT
few	TRBV7-2	TRBD1	TRBJ1-6	CASSQQGARNSPLHF	TGTGCCAGCAGCCAACAGGGGGCGCGAAATTCACCCCTCCACTTT
-	TRBV28	TRBD2	TRBJ2-1	CASSLWGLAGGPASDEQFF	TGTGCCAGCAGTTTATGGGGACTAGCGGGAGGCCCCGCCTCGGATGAGCAGTTCTTC
-	TRBV24-1	-	TRBJ1-2	CATSDRGTNYGYTF	TGTGCCACCAGTGACCGAGGGACTAACTATGGCTACACCTTC
-	TRBV5-1	-	TRBJ2-7	CASSLATGRYEQYF	TGCGCCAGCAGCTTGGCAACAGGACGCTACGAGCAGTACTTC
-	TRBV6-1	TRBD1	TRBJ1-2	CASSESRGQFGYTF	TGTGCCAGCAGTGAATCCAGGGGGCAGTTTGGCTACACCTTC
-	TRBV29-1	-	TRBJ2-7	CSAYRAEHEQYF	TGCAGCGCCTATCGGGCCGAGCACGAGCAGTACTTC
-	TRBV19	-	TRBJ1-6	CASSMESYNSPLHF	TGTGCCAGTAGTATGGAAAGCTATAATTCACCCCTCCACTTT
once	TRBV29-1	-	TRBJ1-1	CSTRRGDKPEAFF	TGCAGCACCCGCCGGGGGGACAAGCCAGAAGCTTTCTTT
-	TRBV6-5	TRBD1	TRBJ2-3	CASALTGGRTDTQYF	TGTGCCAGCGCCCTAACAGGGGGGAGAACAGATACGCAGTATTTT
-	TRBV7-9	-	TRBJ2-7	CASSSNTLGKEYEQYF	TGTGCCAGCAGCTCAAATACCTTAGGGAAGGAGTACGAGCAGTACTTC
-	TRBV27	-	TRBJ1-1	CASSSTGNWVSTEAFF	TGTGCCAGCAGTTCAACAGGGAACTGGGTCTCAACTGAAGCTTTCTTT
-	TRBV19	-	TRBJ2-7	CASSTGTLDHEQYF	TGTGCCAGTAGTACCGGGACACTAGACCACGAGCAGTACTTC
-	TRBV11-2	-	TRBJ1-2	CASSLDRRDGYTF	TGTGCCAGCAGCTTAGACAGGCGGGATGGCTACACCTTC
-	TRBV6-4	TRBD2	TRBJ2-3	CASSPLAGDTDTQYF	TGTGCCAGCAGTCCCCTAGCGGGAGACACAGATACGCAGTATTTT
once	TRBV29-1	TRBD2	TRBJ2-3	CSVEGRLAGGTDTQYF	TGCAGCGTTGAGGGAAGACTAGCGGGAGGCACAGATACGCAGTATTTT
-	TRBV3-1/TRBV3-2	-	TRBJ1-1	CASSQAFPGRCRDTTEAFF	TGTGCCAGCAGCCAAGCCTTCCCGGGTAGGTGCCGGGACACCACTGAAGCTTTCTTT
-	TRBV4-3	-	TRBJ1-5	CASSRTVASNQPQHF	TGCGCCAGCAGCCGGACAGTCGCTAGCAATCAGCCCCAGCATTTT
-	TRBV16	-	TRBJ2-7	CASSQSLISGRDREYEQYF	TGTGCCAGCAGCCAATCATTAATTAGCGGGCGTGACAGGGAGTACGAGCAGTACTTC
-	TRBV3-1/TRBV3-2	TRBD1	TRBJ1-2	CASRHGWGLPGQGNYGYTF	TGTGCCAGCAGGCACGGGTGGGGGTTACCGGGACAGGGCAACTATGGCTACACCTTC
-	TRBV24-1	TRBD2	TRBJ2-1	CATSGLAGEGPSYNEQFF	TGTGCCACCAGTGGGCTAGCGGGAGAGGGGCCATCCTACAATGAGCAGTTCTTC
-	TRBV28	-	TRBJ2-7	CASSFTGTGVEQYF	TGTGCCAGCAGTTTCACCGGTACGGGAGTCGAGCAGTACTTC
-	TRBV5-5	TRBD2	TRBJ2-4	CASGPGLAANIQYF	TGTGCCAGCGGCCCTGGACTAGCAGCGAACATTCAGTACTTC
-	TRBV5-6	-	TRBJ2-5	CASSPRGGAGETQYF	TGTGCCAGCAGCCCCCGCGGAGGGGCAGGGGAGACCCAGTACTTC